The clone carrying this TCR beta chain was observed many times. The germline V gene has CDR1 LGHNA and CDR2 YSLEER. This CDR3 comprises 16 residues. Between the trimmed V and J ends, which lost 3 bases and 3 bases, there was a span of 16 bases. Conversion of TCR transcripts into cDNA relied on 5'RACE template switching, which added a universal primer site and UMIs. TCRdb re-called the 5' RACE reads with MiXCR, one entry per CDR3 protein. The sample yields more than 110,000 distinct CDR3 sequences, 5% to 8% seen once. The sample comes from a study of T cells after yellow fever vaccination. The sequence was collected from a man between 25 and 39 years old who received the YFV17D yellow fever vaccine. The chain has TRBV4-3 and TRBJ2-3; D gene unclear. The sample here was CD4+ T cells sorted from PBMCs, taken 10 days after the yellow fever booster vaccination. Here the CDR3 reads CASSQQLSFGTDTQYF. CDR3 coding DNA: TGCGCCAGCAGCCAGCAACTCTCCTTTGGGACAGATACGCAGTATTTT.